This T cell receptor beta chain was captured by sequencing in a study of T cell clonality in common variable immunodeficiency. Study-wide points: What drives increased CVID clonality needs T cell subpopulation sequencing. Compared with healthy controls, CVID subjects showed increased TCRbeta clonality, mostly in about a third. In common variable immunodeficiency, TCR beta chains reportedly carried fewer deletions and N-nucleotide insertions.

Sequenced by immunoSEQ multiplex PCR; TCRdb stores in-frame clones only, minus some. This repertoire lists about 52,000 clones without singletons; roughly 3.4% sits in the top ten. This clone was seen many times. The antigen is unknown. The observed sequence ends 3 residues before the CDR3 terminus, with the missing tail filled in from the germline J gene. Donors gave roughly 4.5 to 8 ml heparinized peripheral whole blood. The V end was cut by 5 bases, the J end by 3 bases, with 22 bases between. CDR1 and CDR2 from the germline V gene are DFQATT and SNEGSKA (reference sequence). This CDR3 has 17 amino acids.

Source material: peripheral blood mononuclear cells. The gene calls are TRBV20-1 and TRBJ2-2; a weak D match, TRBD1 (6 bases). This TCR came from a person aged 18-70 years in good health. The CDR3 reads CSALTGTNQGDTGELFF. CDR3 DNA, as far as it was read: TGCAGTGCTTTGACCGGGACAAATCAGGGAGACACCGGGGAG.